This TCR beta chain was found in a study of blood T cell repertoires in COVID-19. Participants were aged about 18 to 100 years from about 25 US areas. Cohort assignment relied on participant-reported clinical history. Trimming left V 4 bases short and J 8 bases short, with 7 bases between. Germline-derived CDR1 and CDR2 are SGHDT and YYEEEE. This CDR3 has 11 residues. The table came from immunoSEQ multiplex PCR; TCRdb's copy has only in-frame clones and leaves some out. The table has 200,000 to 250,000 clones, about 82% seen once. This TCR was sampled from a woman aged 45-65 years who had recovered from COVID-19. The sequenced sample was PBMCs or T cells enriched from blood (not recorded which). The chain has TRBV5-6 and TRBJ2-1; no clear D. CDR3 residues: CASSGLHEQFF. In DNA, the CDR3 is TGTGCCAGCAGCGGGCTTCATGAGCAGTTCTTC.